Listed below are T cell receptor beta chains from one sample, sequenced in a study of memory CD4+ T cells and cytomegalovirus serostatus. Measured with immunoSEQ multiplex PCR; TCRdb has only the in-frame clones, and not every one. The repertoire holds about 31,000 clones, with approximately 76% as singletons. Sequenced: memory CD4+ T cells from blood. These receptors all stem from an adult in good health and CMV-seronegative. Some clones in this sample may be carry-over from other donors' samples. Each CDR3 is given with its conserved first and last residue. The D gene is left open where the match is weak. Size is omitted from some rows. Given values are once, few, many or a class for expanded clones.

D,J,size,V,CDR3,DNA
-,TRBJ1-6,few,TRBV9,CASSPSTASNSPLHF,TGTGCCAGCAGCCCGTCAACCGCAAGTAATTCACCCCTCCACTTT
-,TRBJ2-3,-,TRBV7-3,CASSRGGRGNTDTQYF,TGTGCCAGCAGCCGTGGGGGCCGGGGGAACACAGATACGCAGTATTTT
-,TRBJ1-1,-,TRBV18,CASSPRSGRVNTEAFF,TGTGCCAGCTCACCACGTTCAGGGAGGGTTAACACTGAAGCTTTCTTT
TRBD1,TRBJ1-6,-,TRBV7-2,CASSLRDRGSPLHF,TGTGCCAGCAGCTTAAGGGACAGGGGCTCACCCCTCCACTTT
-,TRBJ2-5,-,TRBV15,CATNSPARQETQYF,TGTGCCACCAATAGTCCAGCGAGGCAAGAGACCCAGTACTTC
TRBD2,TRBJ2-1,-,TRBV7-9,CASSSGLAGLDEQFF,TGTGCCAGCAGCTCGGGACTAGCGGGTTTAGATGAGCAGTTCTTC
-,TRBJ2-1,few,TRBV5-6,CASSLGGDNEQFF,TGTGCCAGCAGCTTGGGCGGAGACAATGAGCAGTTCTTC
TRBD1,TRBJ1-1,-,TRBV4-1,CASSQLTGANTEAFF,TGCGCCAGCAGCCAATTAACAGGGGCGAACACTGAAGCTTTCTTT
-,TRBJ1-1,-,TRBV11-1,CASSPQTGNTEAFF,TGTGCCAGCAGCCCGCAGACTGGAAACACTGAAGCTTTCTTT
TRBD1,TRBJ1-1,few,TRBV6-1,CASSELQGRGNTEAFF,TGTGCCAGCAGCGAACTACAGGGGAGGGGGAACACTGAAGCTTTCTTT
-,TRBJ2-1,-,TRBV28,CASSLLPGGYNEQFF,TGTGCCAGCAGTTTATTGCCGGGTGGGTACAATGAGCAGTTCTTC
-,TRBJ1-1,-,TRBV13,CASSSNLVPEAFF,TGTGCCAGCAGCTCCAATCTGGTCCCGGAAGCTTTCTTT
-,TRBJ2-1,-,TRBV28,CASSLGARNEQFF,TGTGCCAGCAGTTTAGGGGCCCGGAATGAGCAGTTCTTC
-,TRBJ1-3,-,TRBV18,CASSPSRGGNGENTIYF,TGTGCCAGCTCACCATCCCGGGGCGGGAATGGTGAAAACACCATATATTTT
TRBD1,TRBJ2-7,-,TRBV4-2,CASSQYRGPYEQYF,TGTGCCAGCAGCCAATACAGGGGGCCCTACGAGCAGTACTTC
-,TRBJ1-1,-,TRBV7-3,CASSSRDGLEAFF,TGTGCCAGCAGCTCCCGGGACGGTCTTGAAGCTTTCTTT
-,TRBJ1-4,-,TRBV7-8,CASSTAGYRDEKLFF,TGTGCCAGCAGCACCGCCGGGTACAGAGATGAAAAACTGTTTTTT
-,TRBJ1-1,-,TRBV6-1,CASISGGYHTEAFF,TGTGCCAGCATTTCGGGGGGATACCACACTGAAGCTTTCTTT
-,TRBJ2-1,-,TRBV15,CATSRDPGTYNEQFF,TGTGCCACCAGCAGAGATCCTGGCACCTACAATGAGCAGTTCTTC
-,TRBJ1-5,-,TRBV4-1,CASSLGMDNQPQHF,TGCGCCAGCAGCTTAGGGATGGACAATCAGCCCCAGCATTTT
TRBD1,TRBJ2-1,-,TRBV18,CASSGDRAPRNEQFF,TGTGCCAGCTCAGGGGACAGGGCTCCTAGGAATGAGCAGTTCTTC
TRBD1,TRBJ2-2,few,TRBV7-6,CASSADRGKLFF,TGTGCCAGCAGCGCGGACAGGGGGAAGCTGTTTTTT
-,TRBJ2-7,-,TRBV6-1,CASNEGRFLYEQYF,TGTGCCAGCAACGAGGGGAGGTTTCTCTACGAGCAGTACTTC
-,TRBJ2-3,few,TRBV7-2,CASSSDGPTDTQYF,TGTGCCAGCAGCTCCGACGGACCCACAGATACGCAGTATTTT